The clone carrying this T cell receptor (beta chain) was found a few times. Its antigen is undetermined. These data belong to a study of response to subunit inactivated influenza vaccine. Study findings and constraints: The authors suggested that every seasonal influenza vaccination recruits few new T cells.

The CDR3 has 14 amino acids. V lost 9 bases to trimming and J lost 6 bases; unmatched junction nucleotides: 9. Germline CDR1 and CDR2: SGHTA and FQGNSA. A single record per CDR3 protein comes from TCRdb applying MiXCR to the RT-PCR reads. Of over 450,000 distinct CDR3 sequences in the sample, 10% to 15% were seen once. This receptor was taken from a man aged 50-60 years who received an inactivated influenza vaccine. The chain combines TRBV7-2 with TRBJ2-3; 10 positions agree with TRBD2. This specimen was PBMCs from blood, taken 45 days after vaccination. The CDR3 bases are TGTGCCAGGGGGCTAGCGGGGGAGGTCGATACGCAGTATTTT. Its translation is CARGLAGEVDTQYF.